Each of the 22 T cell receptor beta chains below was sequenced from the same sample in a study of blood T cell repertoires in COVID-19. The data were produced by immunoSEQ multiplex PCR, yet TCRdb's version contains in-frame clones alone and is incomplete. Among around 170,000 clones listed, roughly four fifths were seen once. The sample taken for sequencing was peripheral blood. All receptors derive from a human donor in a cohort sampled during active COVID-19.

The rearrangement links TRBV6-6 to TRBJ1-2; weak D call: TRBD1 (6 bases). This CDR3 is built from 14 residues. Germline lookup yields CDR1 MNHNY and CDR2 SVGAGI (reference sequence). V was shortened by 2 bases and J by 5 bases, with 12 bases between the two germline ends. DNA of the CDR3: TGTGCCAGCAGTTACCCGGACAGTCCTTATGGCTACACCTTC. Its protein product is CASSYPDSPYGYTF.

V is TRBV4-2 and J is TRBJ2-3; D possibly corresponds to TRBD2 (6 bases). CDR3 length: 14 amino acids. Germline CDR1 and CDR2: LGHNA and YNFKEQ. Trimming stripped 1 base from V and 4 bases from J, with 9 bases between. The CDR3 spells CASSQVGRPDTQYF. The CDR3 DNA reads as TGTGCCAGCAGCCAAGTAGGGAGGCCAGATACGCAGTATTTT.

This sequence joins TRBV7-2 and TRBJ2-7; 7 nucleotides align to TRBD1. Germline CDR1 is SGHTA and CDR2 is FQGNSA. Trimming at V came to 0 bases and at J to 4 bases, leaving 6 bases not matched to a gene. The CDR3 runs to 15 residues. Written as DNA, the CDR3 is TGTGCCAGCAGCTTAGCGGCAGGGGGTTATTACGAGCAGTACTTC. Its translation is CASSLAAGGYYEQYF. Full variable domain (remainder filled in from reference TRBV7-2 and TRBJ2-7): GAGVSQSPSNKVTEKGKDVELRCDPISGHTALYWYRQSLGQGLEFLIYFQGNSAPDKSGLPSDRFSAERTGGSVSTLTIQRTQQEDSAVYLCASSLAAGGYYEQYFGPGTRLTVT.

CDR3 protein: CASSQDSCQFF. CDR3 in DNA: TGTGCCAGCAGCCAAGATAGCTGCCAGTTCTTC. The chain recombines TRBV3-1 (or the pseudogene TRBV3-2) with TRBJ2-7; the D is unclear. The J call may not be correct, given that the DNA end is closer to TRBJ2-1. Germline V CDR1 and CDR2: LGHDT, YNNKEL (reference sequence). This CDR3 has 11 amino acids.

V gene TRBV7-6 combines with J gene TRBJ2-7; 12 bases line up with TRBD2. This CDR3 spans 16 amino acids. Germline V gives CDR1 SGHVS, CDR2 FNYEAQ. Trimming at V came to 0 bases and at J to 4 bases, leaving 4 bases not matched to a gene. CDR3 sequence (DNA): TGTGCCAGCAGCTTAGCGTTCCTAGCGGGAGGGTACGAGCAGTACTTC. Translation gives CASSLAFLAGGYEQYF.

The rearrangement uses TRBV27 and TRBJ2-1, with D tentatively TRBD2 (7 bases). V was pared by 8 bases and J by 3 bases, with 11 bases between. This CDR3 region has 13 residues. The germline V gene has CDR1 MNHEY and CDR2 SMNVEV (reference sequence). The CDR3 coding sequence is TGTGCCAGCGGGGGGGCAGTCTACAATGAGCAGTTCTTC. Protein sequence: CASGGAVYNEQFF.

The chain joins TRBV5-1 to TRBJ1-1; tentatively, D is TRBD1 (6 bases). V was trimmed by 4 bases and J by 2 bases, leaving 9 bases between them. Germline lookup yields CDR1 SGHRS and CDR2 YFSETQ. CDR3 length equals 13 residues. The CDR3 DNA follows: TGCGCCAGCAGCGAGGGGGTAAACACTGAAGCTTTCTTT. Translating gives CASSEGVNTEAFF.

The V call is TRBV27, the J call TRBJ1-5; 7 bases map to TRBD1. Trimming took 6 bases from V and 6 from J; bases not matched to a gene: 2. CDR3 size: 12 residues. From germline, CDR1 is MNHEY and CDR2 SMNVEV (reference sequence). CDR3 amino acids: CASRTGRQPQHF. The CDR3 DNA reads as TGTGCCAGCAGGACAGGGCGTCAGCCCCAGCATTTT.

In this sample, this clone turned up once. The rearrangement links TRBV28 to TRBJ2-7, with a weak D call TRBD1 (6 bases). Trimming cost V 6 bases and J 3 bases, with 15 bases left between them. Germline V gives CDR1 MDHEN, CDR2 SYDVKM. This CDR3 has 14 residues. The CDR3 region has the DNA TGTGCCAGCAGGCGGACAGTGGGAAACTACGAGCAGTACTTC. This sequence encodes CASRRTVGNYEQYF.

The chain recombines TRBV3-1 (or the pseudogene TRBV3-2) with TRBJ2-7; possibly TRBD1 for D (5 bases). V gave up 0 bases and J gave up 2 bases, with 8 bases separating them. The CDR3 loop spans 14 amino acids. Per the germline V gene, CDR1 is LGHDT and CDR2 is YNNKEL (reference sequence). CDR3 amino acids: CASSQDQGTYEQYF. Written as DNA, the CDR3 is TGTGCCAGCAGCCAAGATCAGGGAACCTACGAGCAGTACTTC.

V usage is TRBV19 and J usage is TRBJ2-7, with TRBD1 as a possible D gene (7 bases). CDR3 length equals 14 residues. From germline, CDR1 is LNHDA and CDR2 SQIVND (reference sequence). The V end was cut by 6 bases, the J end by 6 bases, with 18 bases between. The CDR3 region is CASSVEGTGVEQYF. In DNA form, the CDR3 reads TGTGCCAGTAGCGTGGAGGGAACAGGGGTCGAGCAGTACTTC.

The chain employs TRBV5-4 and TRBJ2-7; perhaps TRBD2 as D (7 bases). The germline V gene has CDR1 SGHNT and CDR2 YYREEE (reference sequence). The V end lost 4 bases, the J end lost 3 bases, and 20 bases lay between the germline ends. This CDR3 has 16 amino acids. The CDR3: CASSDAGGGRNYEQYF. The DNA of the CDR3 is TGTGCCAGCAGCGATGCTGGGGGGGGGCGTAACTACGAGCAGTACTTC.

The chain uses TRBV6-5 and TRBJ2-7; TRBD1 matches at 8 bases. The CDR3 sequence is 14 residues long. Germline V gene sequence: CDR1 MNHEY, CDR2 SVGAGI. J lost 6 bases, V lost 0 bases, and 4 bases had no gene match. The CDR3 DNA is TGTGCCAGCAGTTACTCGAGGGACAGGCGCGAGCAGTACTTC. It is translated as CASSYSRDRREQYF.

In regard to this clone: A much larger clonotype is one base distant, so this may be a read error. The gene calls are TRBV12-3 or TRBV12-4 and TRBJ2-7, with TRBD2 as a possible D gene (5 bases). The CDR3 is 11 amino acids. V was cut by 6 bases and J by 2 bases, with 5 bases left in between. The CDR3 DNA sequence: TGTGCCAGCAGCGGGACCTACGAGCAGTACTTC. The encoded protein is CASSGTYEQYF.

This chain connects TRBV19 to TRBJ2-7; 10 bases are shared with TRBD1. J lost 0 bases, V lost 4 bases, and 6 bases had no gene match. The CDR3 spans 16 residues. Germline V gene sequence: CDR1 LNHDA, CDR2 SQIVND (reference sequence). The CDR3 bases are TGTGCCAGTAGTAGCAATCGGGACAGGGGCTCCTACGAGCAGTACTTC. This encodes CASSSNRDRGSYEQYF. Drawing the rest from reference TRBV19 and TRBJ2-7, the complete variable domain is DGGITQSPKYLFRKEGQNVTLSCEQNLNHDAMYWYRQDPGQGLRLIYYSQIVNDFQKGDIAEGYSVSREKKESFPLTVTSAQKNPTAFYLCASSSNRDRGSYEQYFGPGTRLTVT.

The rearrangement links TRBV7-9 to TRBJ1-2; the match to TRBD1 covers 8 bases. This CDR3 is built from 15 residues. Germline V lookup: CDR1 SEHNR, CDR2 FQNEAQ (reference sequence). V dropped 5 bases and J dropped 1; count of bases not matched to a gene: 6. Here the CDR3 reads CASSGGTGVNYGYTF. DNA for the CDR3: TGTGCCAGCAGCGGAGGGACAGGCGTTAACTATGGCTACACCTTC.

The chain combines TRBV9 with TRBJ2-1, with TRBD2 matching 11 bases. This CDR3 region has 16 residues. The trim removed 4 bases at V and 6 bases at J, leaving 9 bases unmatched. Per the germline V gene, CDR1 is SGDLS and CDR2 is YYNGEE. The CDR3 bases are TGTGCCAGCAGCCCTAAACTAGCGGGAGCTAGCAATGAGCAGTTCTTC. Translating gives CASSPKLAGASNEQFF.

The rearrangement links TRBV4-3 to TRBJ1-2; 8 nucleotides match TRBD1. V shed 0 bases, J shed 8 bases, and the junction held 8 bases outside the gene matches. This CDR3 comprises 15 residues. Germline V CDR1 and CDR2: LGHNA, YSLEER. CDR3 protein: CASSQDGQGATGYTF. The CDR3 nucleotides read TGCGCCAGCAGCCAAGATGGGCAGGGGGCAACGGGCTACACCTTC.

The rearrangement uses TRBV5-6 and TRBJ1-1; TRBD1 matches at 7 bases. Trimming took 4 bases from V and 0 from J; bases not matched to a gene: 9. Germline values: CDR1 SGHDT, CDR2 YYEEEE. The CDR3 is 16 residues long. Here the CDR3 DNA reads TGTGCCAGCAGCCCGGGGACAGACCCCGTGAACACTGAAGCTTTCTTT. Its translation is CASSPGTDPVNTEAFF.

V and J are TRBV15 and TRBJ2-1; 8 bases match TRBD2. The V gene end was trimmed by 4 bases and the J gene end by 0 bases; junction bases not matched to a gene: 11. The CDR3 consists of 18 residues. Germline V gene data show CDR1 as LNHNV and CDR2 as YYDKDF (reference sequence). CDR3 nucleotides: TGTGCCACCAGCACCATAACCGGGGGGGAGGGCTCCTACAATGAGCAGTTCTTC. It is translated as CATSTITGGEGSYNEQFF.

The genes are TRBV14 and TRBJ1-3, with D unclear. The length of the CDR3 is 14 residues. Trimming pared 4 bases from V and 4 bases from J, leaving 11 bases between. The V gene's germline CDR1 is SGHDN and CDR2 FVKESK. The CDR3 sequence is CASSLRRGGNTIYF. CDR3 bases: TGTGCCAGCAGCCTTCGCCGTGGCGGAAACACCATATATTTT.

The V gene is TRBV9, the J gene TRBJ2-2, with D perhaps matching TRBD2 (6 bases). The germline CDR1 and CDR2 sequences are SGDLS and YYNGEE. The CDR3 is made up of 18 amino acids. Trimming left V 4 bases short and J 3 bases short, with 22 bases between. The CDR3 DNA sequence: TGTGCCAGCAGCTCCGGAGGGGTGTGGACTACCTACACCGGGGAGCTGTTTTTT. It codes for CASSSGGVWTTYTGELFF.